This T cell receptor (beta chain) derives from a study of shared clonotypes between healthy human individuals (dated by TCRdb to about 2020). In terms of the full investigation: The cohort included three men and a couple of women between 18 and 49 years of age. Per donor, three plates each were used for CD4 naive and CD4 memory, two for CD8 naive, and one for CD8 memory. To estimate repertoire size and how much clonotype sharing occurs between individuals, the study deeply sequenced the blood TCR repertoires of a handful of healthy adults. To increase sequencing depth and limit assay-specific biases, different laboratories used diverse techniques to prepare libraries and sequence TCR repertoires. Per donor, leukapheresis produced somewhere between about 0.94 and 9.5 billion PBMCs. On the study overall, not on this receptor specifically: Across a handful of donors, approximately 5% of naive CD4, roughly 3.4% of naive CD8, roughly 2.3% of memory CD4, and approximately 0.4% of memory CD8 clonotypes were shared. The small number of donors limited the genetic and exposure-history diversity represented. Higher generation probabilities were observed for clonotypes shared by all four sorted-subset donors than for non-shared clonotypes. Pairwise subsampling led to the expectation that sequencing depth would affect the degree of clonotype sharing among donors. Naive subsets generally had larger estimated clonotype richness than memory subsets. Rarefaction of sorted-subset datasets indicated incomplete sequencing despite the large sequencing depth. Sampling was restricted to blood, and TCR repertoires in tissues likely differ from the TCR repertoires found in blood.

Donors were healthy HIV-negative adults with no recently reported acute infections or vaccinations. All donors were Caucasian adults living in Nashville, Tennessee, USA. CD4+ T cells were enriched by magnetic negative selection, after which naive cells were positively selected on CD45RA and the negative fraction was taken as the memory subset. Blood was obtained by leukapheresis, after which PBMCs were separated by Ficoll-Histopaque density gradient centrifugation and cryopreserved in liquid nitrogen vapor phase. Analytical flow cytometry was used to check the purity and quantity of each magnetically sorted T cell population. Each sorted fraction had its genomic DNA isolated and then quantified by UV absorbance on a Nanodrop 2000c. Using the deep immunoSEQ assay, multiplex PCR amplified TCR CDR3 regions from genomic DNA. Extracted genomic DNA from each cell subset was distributed evenly across all wells of several immunoSEQ 96-well plates, and each plate was treated as a replicate. Each replicate PCR for sorted subsets received 150 to 250 ng genomic DNA, equal to 30,000 or so T cell genomes. The purified libraries were quantified using a Qubit 3.0 fluorometer, sized with a Bioanalyzer 2100, and then quantified again using the KAPA Library Quantification kit. A separate single-read 150-cycle Illumina NextSeq 550 flow cell was used to sequence each immunoSEQ 96-well plate. In the authors' own workflow: Because only junctional sequences without quality scores were contained in the immunoSEQ output, filtering matching that applied to full-length reads could not be performed. Sequences were annotated with PyIR, a Python wrapper for IgBLAST v1.9, using IMGT germline references to assign V/J genes and CDR3. Reads with weak V/J assignments (E-value above 1e-6), missing CDR3, stop codons, out-of-frame junctions, or ambiguous translated residues were removed. V3J clonotypes were defined as sequences sharing the same inferred V gene, J gene, and CDR3 amino acid sequence. Percentage overlap between repertoires was calculated by dividing the number of shared unique clonotypes by the size of the smaller repertoire. RTK rarefaction, the Chao1 estimator, and Recon v2.1 estimates of unobserved clonotypes were used to assess repertoire richness. Generation probabilities were computed with OLGA for all TCRbeta clonotypes obtained by the gDNA method from several donors. Sourced from immuneACCESS, this table was stored by TCRdb with only in-frame sequences that have V and J called. A share of the clones is absent; for the studies checked, an unresolved V gene accounts for under half, and the remainder has no known explanation. V and J calls and clone size follow that table, whereas D and trimming were derived from the DNA. The sample table contains more than 2 million clones; only one count was recorded for 90% to 96% of them. The ten largest clonotypes hold more than 0.1% of the sample.

V is shortened by 0 bases, J by 5 bases, and the region joining them spans 7 bases. CDR1 and CDR2 (ENHRY, SYGVKD) derive from the germline V gene. The CDR3 measures 13 amino acids from cysteine to phenylalanine. The entry retains the CDR3 DNA only, 39 bases that are in frame from base 1. Comments on this clone: No antigen is known for it. No base-level quality is on record; no much larger clone is a single base apart. The identical CDR3 is also encoded by other nucleotide sequences in the sample.

The sample was naive CD4+ T cells sorted from blood. The cell subset or site tag for this specimen amounts to: CD45RA+ positively selected. This sequence was found in a man between 18 and 35 years old in good health. This chain joins TRBV10-3 to TRBJ2-5; no D segment can be confidently identified. The CDR3 corresponds to CAISESLGETQYF. The DNA reads as follows: TGTGCCATCAGTGAGTCCCTGGGGGAGACCCAGTACTTC.